The rows below give T cell receptor beta chains drawn from one sample of a study of blood T cell repertoires in COVID-19. The repertoire was sequenced with immunoSEQ multiplex PCR; TCRdb's copy has only in-frame clones and lacks some. This sample has about 400,000 clones; approximately 88% occur once, and the top ten carry roughly 1.2%. The sequenced material came from peripheral blood. The source of these receptors is a man aged 35-49 years with acute or convalescent COVID-19. CDR3s include the opening cysteine and the closing phenylalanine or tryptophan. Fields, in order: V gene, clone size, J gene, D gene, CDR3 protein, CDR3 DNA. The D gene is left open where the match is weak. Clone size, where shown, is once, few, many, or a class for clones that have expanded.

TRBV6-2/TRBV6-3	NA	TRBJ2-7	NA	CASSSTAYEQYF	TGTGCCAGCAGTTCGACAGCTTACGAGCAGTACTTC
TRBV3-1/TRBV3-2	NA	TRBJ1-4	NA	CASSHSGEKLFF	TGTGCCAGCAGCCACAGCGGTGAAAAACTGTTTTTT
TRBV6-5	NA	TRBJ2-2	TRBD1	CASTQGADTGELFF	TGTGCCAGCACACAGGGGGCTGACACCGGGGAGCTGTTTTTT
TRBV2	NA	TRBJ2-1	NA	CASSEALASDEQFF	TGTGCCAGCAGTGAGGCGTTAGCGAGCGATGAGCAGTTCTTC
TRBV10-1	few	TRBJ2-7	TRBD2	CASSEALAGVDEQYF	TGCGCCAGCAGTGAGGCCCTAGCGGGAGTCGACGAGCAGTACTTC
TRBV28	NA	TRBJ2-2	TRBD1	CASSLMTGTGATGELFF	TGTGCCAGCAGTTTAATGACCGGGACAGGGGCCACCGGGGAGCTGTTTTTT
TRBV5-1	many	TRBJ1-1	TRBD1	CASSQPSTGGGSTEAFF	TGCGCCAGCAGCCAACCTTCTACAGGGGGTGGGAGCACTGAAGCTTTCTTT
TRBV3-1/TRBV3-2	NA	TRBJ1-5	TRBD1	CASSPRPGQENSNQPQHF	TGTGCCAGCAGCCCGAGACCGGGACAGGAGAATAGCAATCAGCCCCAGCATTTT
TRBV5-4	NA	TRBJ2-7	TRBD1	CASSPTGQGGHEQYF	TGTGCCAGCAGCCCTACGGGACAGGGTGGCCACGAGCAGTACTTC
TRBV5-8	NA	TRBJ2-5	NA	CASSPGLAGGETQYF	TGTGCCAGCAGCCCGGGGTTGGCGGGCGGAGAGACCCAGTACTTC
TRBV15	NA	TRBJ2-3	TRBD2	CATSRDLGLAGEADTQYF	TGTGCCACCAGCAGAGACCTGGGACTAGCGGGGGAGGCAGATACGCAGTATTTT
TRBV9	once	TRBJ1-1	TRBD1	CASSDGDRRTEAFF	TGTGCCAGCAGCGATGGGGACAGGCGGACTGAAGCTTTCTTT
TRBV2	once	TRBJ1-1	TRBD1	CASSGSGGAGEAFF	TGTGCCAGCAGTGGTTCAGGGGGCGCGGGCGAAGCTTTCTTT
TRBV30	NA	TRBJ1-2	NA	CAYSRGYGYTF	TGTGCCTACAGTAGGGGCTATGGCTACACCTTC
TRBV5-1	NA	TRBJ1-3	NA	CASSLEGRVGNTIYF	TGCGCCAGCAGCTTGGAGGGCAGGGTTGGAAACACCATATATTTT
TRBV4-1	NA	TRBJ1-1	TRBD1	CASRHGQVGQGTKNTEAFF	TGCGCCAGCAGGCACGGCCAGGTGGGACAGGGGACGAAGAACACTGAAGCTTTCTTT
TRBV7-9	few	TRBJ2-5	NA	CASSLAPEERETQYF	TGTGCCAGCAGCTTAGCGCCCGAGGAAAGAGAGACCCAGTACTTC
TRBV6-6	NA	TRBJ2-3	NA	CASSRQDSSTDTQYF	TGTGCCAGCAGTCGACAGGACTCTAGCACAGATACGCAGTATTTT
TRBV18	NA	TRBJ1-2	NA	CASSPSGTVLLGGYTF	TGTGCCAGCTCACCGTCCGGGACTGTCCTATTGGGTGGCTACACCTTC
TRBV28	NA	TRBJ2-1	TRBD1	CASSLRDRGDNEQFF	TGTGCCAGCAGTCTCCGGGACAGGGGGGACAATGAGCAGTTCTTC
TRBV29-1	NA	TRBJ2-1	TRBD2	CSVEKLAGGKNEQFF	TGCAGCGTTGAAAAACTAGCGGGAGGGAAAAATGAGCAGTTCTTC
TRBV28	NA	TRBJ1-6	TRBD1	CASSYTGTGGVNSPLHF	TGTGCCAGCAGTTATACCGGGACAGGGGGAGTTAATTCACCCCTCCACTTT
TRBV9	NA	TRBJ2-7	NA	CASSPPAGSYEQYF	TGTGCCAGCAGCCCCCCCGCCGGCTCCTACGAGCAGTACTTC
TRBV5-1	NA	TRBJ2-7	NA	CASSLGADFLSYEQYF	TGCGCCAGCAGCTTGGGAGCAGACTTCCTCTCCTACGAGCAGTACTTC
TRBV11-2	NA	TRBJ1-1	NA	CASSLGARNTEAFF	TGTGCCAGCAGCTTAGGGGCCCGGAACACTGAAGCTTTCTTT
TRBV4-1	NA	TRBJ1-1	NA	CASSNTAGVNTEAFF	TGCGCCAGCAGCAATACTGCTGGAGTGAACACTGAAGCTTTCTTT
TRBV5-6	NA	TRBJ2-3	TRBD2	CASSLRTSGPVDTQYF	TGTGCCAGCAGCTTGCGGACTAGCGGGCCGGTAGATACGCAGTATTTT
TRBV6-6	NA	TRBJ1-6	NA	CASSYGGVERGSPLHF	TGTGCCAGCAGTTACGGTGGGGTGGAAAGGGGTTCACCCCTCCACTTT
TRBV2	NA	TRBJ1-1	NA	CASKVRVTEAFF	TGTGCCAGCAAGGTTCGGGTCACTGAAGCTTTCTTT
TRBV12-3/TRBV12-4	NA	TRBJ2-7	TRBD2	CASTFSGGPEQYF	TGTGCCAGCACTTTCTCGGGGGGGCCTGAGCAGTACTTC
TRBV4-1	NA	TRBJ1-5	TRBD1	CASSQGQYQPQHF	TGCGCCAGCAGCCAGGGACAGTATCAGCCCCAGCATTTT
TRBV27	once	TRBJ2-3	NA	CASSFVGRKAQGDTQYF	TGTGCCAGCAGTTTCGTCGGGAGAAAGGCCCAGGGTGATACGCAGTATTTT
TRBV6-5	once	TRBJ2-4	NA	CASRPGQKNIQYF	TGTGCCAGCAGACCCGGACAGAAAAACATTCAGTACTTC
TRBV28	NA	TRBJ1-2	TRBD1	CASSSPGDSIGGYTF	TGTGCCAGCAGTTCCCCCGGGGACAGTATAGGTGGCTACACCTTC
TRBV10-2	NA	TRBJ2-7	TRBD2	CASSRTSGSREQYF	TGCGCCAGCAGTAGGACTAGCGGGAGTCGCGAGCAGTACTTC
TRBV2	NA	TRBJ1-5	TRBD1	CASSRQGNSNQPQHF	TGTGCCAGCAGTCGACAGGGGAATAGCAATCAGCCCCAGCATTTT
TRBV7-9	few	TRBJ2-1	TRBD1	CASSYPGQGYNEQFF	TGTGCCAGCAGCTACCCGGGACAGGGGTACAATGAGCAGTTCTTC
TRBV5-1	NA	TRBJ2-3	NA	CASSFETDTQYF	TGCGCCAGCAGCTTCGAGACAGATACGCAGTATTTT
TRBV10-1	NA	TRBJ1-5	TRBD1	CASSYRGIPHQPQHF	TGCGCCAGCAGTTACAGGGGGATCCCCCATCAGCCCCAGCATTTT
TRBV5-1	NA	TRBJ2-3	NA	CASSLNLLDTQYF	TGCGCCAGCAGCTTGAACTTGTTAGATACGCAGTATTTT
TRBV27	NA	TRBJ2-3	TRBD1	CASSGTGRRGVTDTQYF	TGTGCCAGCTCCGGGACAGGGCGCCGGGGGGTCACAGATACGCAGTATTTT
TRBV18	NA	TRBJ1-2	NA	CASSTDGNYGYTF	TGTGCCAGCTCAACAGACGGAAACTATGGCTACACCTTC
TRBV3-1/TRBV3-2	once	TRBJ2-5	TRBD2	CASSQEASGAEETQYF	TGTGCCAGCAGCCAAGAAGCTAGCGGGGCCGAAGAGACCCAGTACTTC
TRBV2	NA	TRBJ2-7	NA	CASRNGGSYEQYF	TGTGCCAGCAGGAACGGTGGTTCCTACGAGCAGTACTTC
TRBV6-5	NA	TRBJ2-7	TRBD1	CASSPGTGFYEQYF	TGTGCCAGCAGTCCAGGGACAGGGTTCTACGAGCAGTACTTC
TRBV5-6	NA	TRBJ2-1	TRBD2	CASSLASGGEQFF	TGTGCCAGCAGCTTGGCTAGCGGGGGTGAGCAGTTCTTC
TRBV28	NA	TRBJ2-1	NA	CASTPVSEIEQFF	TGTGCCAGCACCCCCGTTTCGGAGATTGAGCAGTTCTTC
TRBV7-2	few	TRBJ1-2	NA	CASSLAGSYYGYTF	TGTGCCAGCAGCTTAGCGGGCAGCTACTATGGCTACACCTTC
TRBV18	NA	TRBJ2-7	TRBD2	CASSRIPGTSGYEQYF	TGTGCCAGCTCACGCATACCCGGGACTAGCGGCTACGAGCAGTACTTC
TRBV28	NA	TRBJ2-3	NA	CASSPHDGGRMSTDTQYF	TGTGCCAGCAGTCCGCATGACGGGGGGCGCATGAGCACAGATACGCAGTATTTT
TRBV27	NA	TRBJ1-1	NA	CASSLQRKNTEAFF	TGTGCCAGCAGTTTGCAGAGGAAGAACACTGAAGCTTTCTTT
TRBV2	NA	TRBJ1-1	TRBD1	CASANRGLNTEAFF	TGTGCCAGCGCAAACAGGGGGCTGAACACTGAAGCTTTCTTT
TRBV2	NA	TRBJ2-2	NA	CASGQGTTRNTGELFF	TGTGCCAGCGGGCAGGGCACCACCAGAAACACCGGGGAGCTGTTTTTT
TRBV28	NA	TRBJ2-5	TRBD2	CASSSGLPRTSGRAGETQYF	TGTGCCAGCAGTTCCGGACTGCCTAGGACTAGCGGGAGGGCCGGAGAGACCCAGTACTTC